The present entry profiles one T cell receptor beta chain with its context. Its specificity is unknown. This table comes from immunoSEQ multiplex PCR, and its TCRdb copy is limited to in-frame clones, with some not included. The sample includes about 1,400 clones, roughly 25% of them seen just once. The data derive from a study of T cells in localized non-small cell lung cancer. Study results and caveats: Among the tissues sampled, uninvolved adjacent lung had the highest T cell clonality, above tumor. Tumor samples were not multi-region, leaving intratumor heterogeneity unexcluded. Increased T cell density in blood showed an association with longer overall survival. A median of roughly 57 clones ranked among the top 100 in tumor appeared in adjacent lung.

In germline, CDR1 is MNHNS, CDR2 SASEGT. J gave up 3 bases and V 0 bases, and 7 bases lay outside the gene matches. The CDR3 is 18 amino acids. Sample: lung tumor tissue, taken before any cancer treatment. This sequence joins TRBV6-1 and TRBJ2-1; TRBD2 aligns across 11 bases. The receptor was isolated from a male donor at least 60 years old with stage I squamous cell lung carcinoma. Written as DNA, the CDR3 is TGTGCCAGCAGTGAAGCGCGGCGACTAGCGGGGTTCTACAATGAGCAGTTCTTC. Its protein product is CASSEARRLAGFYNEQFF.